This entry concerns a single T cell receptor beta chain. Its antigen is as yet unknown. The primer mix had 60 Vbeta and 13 Jbeta primers. Authors' analysis steps: Later work found 65 million to 100 million unique TCR beta chains, with 9 million to 13 million shared. Repertoires were generated with immunoSEQ multiplex PCR, while TCRdb's copy carries only in-frame clones and drops some. The V and J calls and the clone size are those of that table, but D and trimming were determined from the DNA. The repertoire holds around 150,000 clones, roughly 72% seen once, with less than 8.5% in the top ten. This CDR3 contains 14 residues. Trimming took off 4 bases at V and 5 bases at J, with 15 bases between the two ends. CDR1 is SGHRS and CDR2 is YFSETQ in the germline V gene. The data stem from a study of cytomegalovirus exposure and HLA in healthy donors. Whole-study findings and limits: A later analysis found that most CMV-associated TCR beta chains appeared HLA-restricted.

The clonotype comes from a man aged 40-49 years in good health and CMV-seropositive. V is TRBV5-1 and J is TRBJ1-2; possibly TRBD1 for D (6 bases). The sequencing input was PBMCs. The CDR3 spells CASSPRVGGYGYTF. As DNA, the CDR3 is TGCGCCAGCAGCCCACGTGTAGGGGGTTATGGCTACACCTTC.